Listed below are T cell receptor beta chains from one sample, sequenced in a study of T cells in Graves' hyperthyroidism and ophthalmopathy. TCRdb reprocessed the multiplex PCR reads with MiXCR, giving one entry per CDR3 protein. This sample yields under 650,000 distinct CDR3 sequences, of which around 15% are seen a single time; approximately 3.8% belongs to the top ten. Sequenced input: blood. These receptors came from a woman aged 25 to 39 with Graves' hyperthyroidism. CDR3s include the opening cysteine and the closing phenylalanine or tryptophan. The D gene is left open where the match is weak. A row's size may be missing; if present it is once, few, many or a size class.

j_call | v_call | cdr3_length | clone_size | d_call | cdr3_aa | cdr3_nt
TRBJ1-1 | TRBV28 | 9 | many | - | CASSPGAFF | TGTGCCAGCAGTCCCGGAGCTTTCTTT
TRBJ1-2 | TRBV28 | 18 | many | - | CASSFRAADETDNYGYTF | TGTGCCAGCAGTTTTAGGGCTGCAGATGAGACTGACAACTATGGCTACACCTTC
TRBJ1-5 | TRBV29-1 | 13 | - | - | CSGQAGSNQPQHF | TGCAGCGGGCAGGCGGGGAGCAATCAGCCCCAGCATTTT
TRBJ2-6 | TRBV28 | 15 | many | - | CASSLRGWGANVLTF | TGTGCCAGCAGTTTAAGGGGATGGGGGGCCAACGTCCTGACTTTC
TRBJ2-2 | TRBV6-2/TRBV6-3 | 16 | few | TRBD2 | CASSYSGVTGGGELFF | TGTGCCAGCAGTTACTCGGGGGTGACGGGGGGCGGGGAGCTGTTTTTT
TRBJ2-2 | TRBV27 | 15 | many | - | CASTLAGPNTGELFF | TGTGCCAGCACCTTGGCGGGCCCGAACACCGGGGAGCTGTTTTTT
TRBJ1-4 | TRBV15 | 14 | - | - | CATSPGHINEKLFF | TGTGCCACGTCCCCGGGCCACATTAATGAAAAACTGTTTTTT
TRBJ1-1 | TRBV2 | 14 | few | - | CASRGGFGITEAFF | TGTGCCAGCAGGGGGGGATTTGGAATCACTGAAGCTTTCTTT
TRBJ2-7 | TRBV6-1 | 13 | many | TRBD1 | CASSEVQGDEQYF | TGTGCCAGCAGTGAGGTTCAGGGGGACGAGCAGTACTTC
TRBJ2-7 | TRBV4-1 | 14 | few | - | CASSRTVRGIEQYF | TGCGCCAGCAGCCGAACAGTTAGGGGCATCGAGCAGTACTTC
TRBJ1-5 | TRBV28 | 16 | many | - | CASTTLDNLGNQPQHF | TGTGCCAGCACCACCTTGGACAATCTAGGCAATCAGCCCCAGCATTTT
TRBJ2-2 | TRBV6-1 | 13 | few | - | CASRLKGSGELFF | TGTGCCAGCAGGCTGAAAGGCTCCGGGGAGCTGTTTTTT
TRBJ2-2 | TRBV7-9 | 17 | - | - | CASSLASVRANTGELFF | TGTGCCAGCAGCTTAGCGTCAGTGCGGGCGAACACCGGGGAGCTGTTTTTT
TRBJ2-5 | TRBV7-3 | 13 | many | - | CASSGSGLETQYF | TGTGCCAGCAGCGGGTCGGGACTAGAGACCCAGTACTTC
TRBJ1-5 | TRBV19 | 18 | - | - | CASSIDQAAGRPNQPQHF | TGTGCCAGTAGTATAGATCAAGCCGCCGGACGCCCCAATCAGCCCCAGCATTTT
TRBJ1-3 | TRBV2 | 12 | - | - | CASSAGVDTIYF | TGTGCCAGCAGCGCAGGGGTAGACACCATATATTTT
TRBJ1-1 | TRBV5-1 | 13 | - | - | CASSLWTAAEAFF | TGCGCCAGCAGCTTGTGGACAGCAGCTGAAGCTTTCTTT
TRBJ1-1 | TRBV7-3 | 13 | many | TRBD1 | CASRQGENTEAFF | TGTGCCAGCCGTCAGGGGGAGAACACTGAAGCTTTCTTT
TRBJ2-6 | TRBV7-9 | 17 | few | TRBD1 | CASSSGTVNSGANVLTF | TGTGCCAGCAGCTCCGGGACAGTGAACTCTGGGGCCAACGTCCTGACTTTC
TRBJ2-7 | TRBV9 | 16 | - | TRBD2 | CASSTGTSGNIDEQYF | TGTGCCAGCAGCACGGGGACTAGCGGGAACATTGACGAGCAGTACTTC
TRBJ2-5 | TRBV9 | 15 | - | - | CASSYRDMALETQYF | TGTGCCAGCAGCTACCGGGACATGGCTTTAGAGACCCAGTACTTC